This T cell receptor beta chain is from a study of T cell changes during pregnancy in multiple sclerosis. The repertoire was sequenced with immunoSEQ multiplex PCR; TCRdb's copy has only in-frame clones and lacks some. This table holds 45,000 to 60,000 clones, about 90% found once. From germline, CDR1 is SGHRS and CDR2 YFSETQ. The CDR3 totals 15 residues. The V gene end was trimmed by 0 bases and the J gene end by 7 bases; junction bases not matched to a gene: 8. This material consisted of peripheral blood, taken after pregnancy. The rearrangement joins TRBV5-1 to TRBJ1-2; 8 bases are a match to TRBD1. This clonotype was sampled from a female donor in good health, enrolled as a control in a pregnancy study. The CDR3 sequence: CASSLGSDRGGGYTF. The CDR3 DNA sequence: TGCGCCAGCAGCTTGGGCTCCGACAGGGGAGGTGGCTACACCTTC.